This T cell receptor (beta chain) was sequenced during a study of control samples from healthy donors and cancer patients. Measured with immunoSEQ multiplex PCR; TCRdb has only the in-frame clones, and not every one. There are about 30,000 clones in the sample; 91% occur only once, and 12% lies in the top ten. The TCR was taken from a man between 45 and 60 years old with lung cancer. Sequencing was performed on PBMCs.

DNA of the CDR3: TGTGCCAGAAGCTTGGGGCACCTGGGGAGGTCACTAAACTATGGCTACACCTTC. The encoded protein is CARSLGHLGRSLNYGYTF. V gene TRBV5-3 combines with J gene TRBJ1-2, with D hard to call. TRBV5-3 has ORF status, its function being uncertain. V gave up 0 bases and J gave up 2 bases, with 20 bases separating them. This CDR3 comprises 18 residues.